This T cell receptor (beta chain) was captured in a study of blood T cells in healthy people across ages. The study drew donors from healthy Caucasian individuals in Russia aged roughly 6 to 100. This CDR3 spans 16 amino acids. The V segment lost 0 bases and the J segment 4 bases; nucleotides outside the gene matches: 2. Per the germline V gene, CDR1 is MGHRA and CDR2 is YSYEKL. In this sample, this clonotype turned up many times. What it binds is not known. Using a J-beta primer mix together with a sample-barcoded 5' primer, a second PCR was run for roughly 6 to 11 cycles. Tags on each cDNA molecule came from a template-switch adaptor with 12 random nucleotides. Each CDR3 protein gets one entry after TCRdb re-called the 5' RACE reads with MiXCR. The data contain 800,000 to 1,000,000 distinct CDR3 sequences, 48% of them singletons. Notes on the study in general: Unsorted PBMCs prevented conclusive naive versus antigen-experienced comparison.

This receptor was taken from a man aged 25-45 years in good health. The sample taken for sequencing was blood. This sequence joins TRBV4-1 and TRBJ2-3; 12 positions agree with TRBD2. CDR3 nucleotide sequence: TGCGCCAGCAGCCAAGACCCTAGCGGGGGGGCAGATACGCAGTATTTT. Amino acid sequence: CASSQDPSGGADTQYF.